The 15 T cell receptor beta chains in this list originate from one sample, sequenced in a study of tumor and adjacent non-tumor tissue in lung cancer listed by TCRdb under 2018. RNA was isolated from bulk, unsorted tissue, and RNA quality was assessed with a NanoDrop ND-1000 and an Agilent 2100. Libraries came from multiplex PCR. The data were produced on an Illumina HiSeq 2500. TCRbeta libraries were constructed through three rounds of nested PCR with primers (Table S4) according to protocols modified from ARM-PCR. Using fastp trimming at Q25 and MiXCR clonotype assembly, TCRdb reanalyzed the public sequencing data and kept in-frame beta chains. Entries are consolidated by CDR3 protein sequence, retaining the most common genes and DNA. The sample table contains roughly 75,000 distinct CDR3 sequences; only one count was recorded for over 70% of them. Of the sample, approximately 12% falls within the top ten clones.

Material: lung tumor tissue. The receptors here all came from a woman aged 45 to 65 with non-small cell lung cancer.

About this clonotype: At one end the junction does not follow the germline gene, possibly because of a read error. The gene calls are TRBV11-2 and TRBJ1-5; D gene uncertain. The CDR3 has 15 amino acids. Germline CDR1 reads SGHAT; CDR2 reads FQNNGV. CDR3 DNA sequence: TGTGCCAGCACCTTTGATGGATTGAGCAATCACCCCCAGCATTTC. It specifies CASTFDGLSNHPQHF.

This clonotype was picked up one time. Germline is not matched at one junction end, which may reflect a read error. This sequence joins TRBV11-2 and TRBJ2-2; maybe TRBD2 (5 bases). The CDR3 covers 14 residues. Germline values: CDR1 SGHAT, CDR2 FQNNGV. The CDR3 reads CASGFTRDTRELFF. In DNA, the CDR3 is TGTGCCAGCGGGTTTACTAGAGACACCAGGGAGCTGTTTTTT.

A note on this clonotype: Relative to the germline gene, one junction end is altered; a read error may explain this. The V gene is TRBV4-1, the J gene TRBJ2-1; D unresolved. Germline V gene lookup returns CDR1 MGHRA and CDR2 YSYEKL. The CDR3 covers 17 residues. The CDR3 reads CASSLGSLYGSYNEQFF. Written as DNA, the CDR3 is TGCGCCAGCAGTCTCGGCTCATTGTACGGCTCCTATAATGAGCAGTTCTTC.

This chain joins TRBV6-5 and TRBJ2-1; D is unclear. From germline, CDR1 is MNHEY and CDR2 SVGAGI. The CDR3 covers 14 residues. CDR3 sequence reads: CVNSGRSSYNEQFF. As DNA, the CDR3 is TGTGTCAACAGTGGTCGGAGCTCCTACAATGAGCAGTTCTTC.

The chain has TRBV29-1 and TRBJ1-4; the D is unclear. The CDR3 is 13 residues long. Germline CDR1 and CDR2: SQVTM and ANQGSEA. Deletions cut 8 bases from V and 8 bases from J, with 18 bases between. CDR3: CSLVGDVYEKLFF. The CDR3 region has the DNA TGCAGCCTTGTGGGAGACGTTTACGAAAAACTGTTTTTT.

Remarks on this clonotype: One end of the junction does not line up with germline, which may come from a read error. The chain recombines TRBV20-1 with TRBJ1-1; D is unclear. Per the germline V gene, CDR1 is DFQATT and CDR2 is SNEGSKA (reference sequence). The CDR3 is made up of 11 amino acids. CDR3 residues: CSTRRVPEAFF. CDR3 in DNA: TGCAGTACTAGAAGGGTCCCTGAAGCGTTCTTT.

The V call is TRBV29-1, the J call TRBJ1-4; the D gene is possibly TRBD1 (5 bases). The CDR3 is made up of 16 amino acids. V was clipped by 5 bases and J by 8 bases, with 24 bases between them. Germline V gives CDR1 SQVTM, CDR2 ANQGSEA. The CDR3 DNA reads as TGCAGCGTTCAGCTCCTCGAAGACAAGGGACGGGAAAAACTGTTTTTT. Protein sequence: CSVQLLEDKGREKLFF.

In regard to this clonotype: One end of the junction is discordant with germline, which a read error may explain. The gene calls are TRBV29-1 and TRBJ2-7, with 9 nucleotides matching TRBD1. This CDR3 has 15 amino acids. Germline V gives CDR1 SQVTM, CDR2 ANQGSEA. The CDR3 loop is CRVVLSDRGSYEQYF. The CDR3 DNA reads as TGCAGGGTTGTACTGTCGGACAGGGGATCTTACGAGCAGTACTTC.

Points on this clonotype: Just one base apart from a much larger clone, this may be a read error. The V gene is TRBV20-1, the J gene TRBJ1-5; D is ambiguous. CDR1 and CDR2 from the germline V gene are DFQATT and SNEGSKA (reference sequence). This CDR3 contains 14 residues. V lost 7 bases, J lost 2 bases, and 15 bases lay in between. CDR3 DNA sequence: TGCAGTGGAGTGACGCCCCGTGGCAATCAGCCCCAGCATTTT. Protein: CSGVTPRGNQPQHF.

Comments on this clonotype: The CDR3 carries no conserved terminal phenylalanine or tryptophan, so it likely arises from a read error. The chain combines TRBV28 with TRBJ2-1; possible D gene TRBD2, 7 bases. Trimming cost V 2 bases and J 2 bases, with 10 bases left between them. CDR3 length: 15 amino acids. Germline V gives CDR1 MDHEN, CDR2 SYDVKM. DNA of the CDR3: TGTGCCAGCAGTTTAGCGGGGGCTCCCTACAATGAGCAGTTCGTC. It encodes CASSLAGAPYNEQFV.

For this clonotype: Germline and junction disagree at one end, which may indicate a read error. The chain links TRBV6-6 to TRBJ2-7; maybe TRBD2 (7 bases). The CDR3 sequence is 15 residues long. Germline lookup yields CDR1 MNHNY and CDR2 SVGAGI (reference sequence). The CDR3: CASSYGTGGSYKQYF. The CDR3 bases are TGTGCCAGCAGTTACGGGACGGGGGGCTCCTACAAGCAGTACTTC.

This clonotype has more than one count but fewer than ten. The chain is built from TRBV11-2 and TRBJ2-3; D not certain. Germline CDR1 is SGHAT and CDR2 is FQNNGV. V was cut by 5 bases and J by 12 bases, with 12 bases left in between. The CDR3 spans 11 residues. The CDR3: CASSPQDIQYF. The CDR3, as DNA: TGTGCCAGCAGCCCCCAAGATATACAGTATTTT.

As concerns this clonotype: An end of the junction differs from the germline gene, which may be a read error. The chain is built from TRBV20-1 and TRBJ2-1; D ambiguous. The germline gives CDR1 DFQATT, CDR2 SNEGSKA (reference sequence). The CDR3 loop spans 14 amino acids. The CDR3: CCARCADGGYEQFF. In DNA form, the CDR3 reads TGCTGTGCTAGATGTGCGGATGGCGGATATGAGCAGTTCTTC.

The chain is built from TRBV20-1 and TRBJ2-7; no clear D. CDR3 length: 14 amino acids. Germline V gene data show CDR1 as DFQATT and CDR2 as SNEGSKA (reference sequence). The V gene lost 1 base and the J gene lost 7 bases, with 17 bases spanning the gap. This CDR3 reads CSARAGTTSDEQYF. The CDR3 region has the DNA TGCAGTGCTAGAGCCGGCACGACTTCTGATGAGCAGTACTTC.

The V and J genes are TRBV12-1 and TRBJ2-1; TRBD2 is the table's D call and was not checked against the DNA. TRBV12-1 is a pseudogene locus. CDR3 size: 18 residues. In nucleotides, the CDR3 is TGTGCCAGCGGCTTTGTACTCTGCGGGACTAGCGGGAGGGGTGAGCAGTTCTTC. This gives the protein CASGFVLCGTSGRGEQFF.